The sample holds a few counts of the clone carrying this T cell receptor beta chain. Its specificity is not known. The source of the sample is a study of cytomegalovirus exposure and HLA in healthy donors. Whole-study results and caveats: Cytomegalovirus association was listed for under 200 TCR beta chains. Most TCRs appeared rarely, but some public TCRs recurred in many donors.

TCRdb's table, derived via immunoSEQ multiplex PCR, lists solely in-frame clones and lacks some. The data hold 100,000 to 120,000 clones, with around 87% observed a single time. This TCR was recovered from a woman in her twenties or thirties in good health and CMV-seropositive. Sequenced material: PBMCs.

As DNA, the CDR3 is TGTGCCAGCAGCGTCCTAGCGGGGACAAACACCGGGGAGCTGTTTTTT. Translating it yields CASSVLAGTNTGELFF. The J gene is TRBJ2-2, the V gene TRBV9; 9 nucleotides align to TRBD2. With 2 bases clipped from V and 2 bases from J, the junction kept 4 bases outside the gene matches. Germline V gene sequence: CDR1 SGDLS, CDR2 YYNGEE. The CDR3 has 16 amino acids.